This TCR beta chain was identified in a study of shared clonotypes between healthy human individuals. Subsets obtained from CD4+ cells comprised CD45RA+ naive and CD45RA-negative memory cells. Sequencing was performed with immunoSEQ multiplex PCR; in TCRdb, only in-frame clones are kept and a portion is missing. This sample carries approximately 980,000 clones, around three quarters of them seen once, and the ten largest clones take over 1.3%. About this clone itself: Its matching antigen is unknown. The identical CDR3 is also encoded by other nucleotide sequences in the sample.

Study findings and constraints: Estimated clonotype richness was generally higher in naive than memory subsets.

Germline V CDR1 and CDR2: LNHDA, SQIVND (reference sequence). The germline V and J ends were trimmed by 3 bases and 7 bases, with 10 bases remaining between them. The CDR3 totals 12 residues. This receptor was obtained from a man between 18 and 29 years old in good health. Sequencing was carried out using memory CD4+ T cells sorted from blood. As to subset: CD45RA-negative fraction. The V gene is TRBV19, the J gene TRBJ2-7; possible D gene TRBD1, 5 bases. CDR3 nucleotide sequence: TGTGCCAGTAGTATTCCCCAGGGTGAGCAGTACTTC. As protein: CASSIPQGEQYF.